The rows below give T cell receptor beta chains drawn from one sample of a study of T cell repertoires in cytomegalovirus infection. TCRdb re-analysed the reads in MiXCR, keeping a single row per CDR3 protein. Among roughly 81,000 distinct CDR3 sequences listed, 3.5% to 4.5% were seen once. The sequenced sample consisted of PBMCs. These TCRs come from a human donor in good health (CMV status not recorded). Some clones in this sample may be carry-over from other donors' samples. Both conserved end residues are part of each CDR3. Each record gives: J gene, D gene, clone size, V gene, CDR3 protein, CDR3 DNA. The D gene is left open where the match is weak. The size field reads how often the clone was seen (once, few, many) or a class if it is expanded.

TRBJ1-5 | TRBD1 | many | TRBV12-3/TRBV12-4 | CASSLHLGTGNQPQHF | TGTGCCAGCAGTTTACACCTCGGGACAGGCAATCAGCCCCAGCATTTT
TRBJ2-7 | NA | many | TRBV6-2/TRBV6-3 | CASSHPLYEQYF | TGTGCCAGCAGCCACCCGCTCTACGAGCAGTACTTC
TRBJ1-2 | NA | many | TRBV20-1 | CSAAHGVKFGYTF | TGCAGTGCTGCCCACGGGGTTAAGTTTGGCTACACCTTC
TRBJ1-2 | NA | many | TRBV5-6 | CASSENREDGYTF | TGTGCCAGCAGCGAAAACAGGGAGGATGGCTACACCTTC
TRBJ1-1 | NA | many | TRBV6-5 | CASIPGMSFTEAFF | TGTGCCAGCATCCCGGGGATGTCCTTCACTGAAGCTTTCTTT
TRBJ1-1 | TRBD1 | many | TRBV12-3/TRBV12-4 | CASSPSTGLVAFF | TGTGCCAGCAGTCCCTCGACAGGGTTGGTAGCTTTCTTT
TRBJ1-1 | NA | many | TRBV19 | CASSMLAANTEAFF | TGTGCCAGTAGTATGTTGGCAGCGAACACTGAAGCTTTCTTT
TRBJ2-1 | NA | many | TRBV6-1 | CASSPNTLSSYNEQFF | TGTGCCAGCAGTCCGAACACCTTGTCCTCCTACAATGAGCAGTTCTTC
TRBJ2-5 | TRBD2 | many | TRBV27 | CASSRRGRTSSPQTQYF | TGTGCCAGCAGTCGCAGAGGCAGGACTAGCTCTCCTCAGACCCAGTACTTC
TRBJ2-3 | NA | many | TRBV7-2 | CASTPYTDTQYF | TGTGCCAGCACCCCTTACACAGATACGCAGTATTTT
TRBJ2-5 | NA | many | TRBV7-2 | CASRGGLQETQYF | TGTGCCAGCCGAGGGGGACTTCAAGAGACCCAGTACTTC
TRBJ1-6 | NA | many | TRBV25-1 | CASSRGIVNSPLHF | TGTGCCAGCAGTCGAGGGATTGTAAATTCACCCCTCCACTTT
TRBJ1-2 | TRBD1 | many | TRBV28 | CASSPQRWTGINYGYTF | TGTGCCAGCAGTCCCCAACGCTGGACAGGAATTAACTATGGCTACACCTTC
TRBJ2-7 | NA | many | TRBV5-4 | CASSLRTSDYEQYF | TGTGCCAGCAGCTTGAGAACCTCGGACTACGAGCAGTACTTC
TRBJ2-2 | NA | many | TRBV19 | CASSMWNTGELFF | TGTGCCAGTAGTATGTGGAACACCGGGGAGCTGTTTTTT
TRBJ1-1 | NA | many | TRBV10-3 | CAISDIPGPGHTTEAFF | TGTGCCATCAGTGATATACCGGGCCCAGGACATACTACTGAAGCTTTCTTT
TRBJ2-6 | NA | many | TRBV7-2 | CASSHNTQFSRANVLTF | TGTGCCAGCAGCCACAACACGCAGTTCAGTCGAGCCAACGTCCTGACTTTC
TRBJ1-5 | TRBD1 | many | TRBV19 | CASSRTGAYNQPQHF | TGTGCCAGTAGCAGGACAGGTGCTTACAATCAGCCCCAGCATTTT
TRBJ1-1 | NA | many | TRBV6-2/TRBV6-3 | CASQAEGVTEAFF | TGTGCCAGCCAGGCGGAGGGGGTCACTGAAGCTTTCTTT
TRBJ2-2 | NA | many | TRBV6-2/TRBV6-3 | CASSFFRAATGELFF | TGTGCCAGCAGTTTCTTCAGGGCCGCCACCGGGGAGCTGTTTTTT
TRBJ1-1 | NA | many | TRBV15 | CATSRDRAYEAFF | TGTGCCACCAGCAGAGACAGGGCCTATGAAGCTTTCTTT
TRBJ2-3 | TRBD1 | many | TRBV19 | CASSPRDSLTDTQYF | TGTGCCAGTAGTCCCAGGGACAGCCTCACAGATACGCAGTATTTT
TRBJ1-1 | NA | many | TRBV12-3/TRBV12-4 | CASSRTGNTEAFF | TGTGCCAGCAGCCGAACCGGGAACACTGAAGCTTTCTTT
TRBJ1-2 | NA | many | TRBV12-3/TRBV12-4 | CASSFGKTGTF | TGTGCCAGCAGTTTCGGAAAAACGGGCACCTTC
TRBJ2-3 | NA | many | TRBV7-8 | CASSFTQTDTQYF | TGTGCCAGCAGCTTTACTCAAACAGATACGCAGTATTTT
TRBJ2-5 | NA | few | TRBV27 | CASSLARGKTQYF | TGTGCCAGCAGTTTAGCGAGGGGAAAGACCCAGTACTTC
TRBJ1-2 | NA | few | TRBV19 | CASSSGGYGYTF | TGTGCCAGTAGTAGCGGGGGCTATGGCTACACCTTC
TRBJ1-1 | NA | many | TRBV19 | CASSSGQRTEAFF | TGTGCCAGTAGCAGCGGACAGAGGACTGAAGCTTTCTTT
TRBJ2-1 | NA | many | TRBV7-2 | CASSRSRDEQFF | TGTGCCAGCAGCCGGTCCAGGGATGAGCAGTTCTTC
TRBJ2-5 | TRBD2 | many | TRBV5-1 | CASRSPGLQETQYF | TGCGCCAGCCGATCCCCGGGACTACAAGAGACCCAGTACTTC
TRBJ1-5 | TRBD1 | many | TRBV12-3/TRBV12-4 | CASNLGQGRDQPQHF | TGTGCCAGCAACCTAGGACAGGGAAGGGATCAGCCCCAGCATTTT
TRBJ1-5 | NA | many | TRBV6-2/TRBV6-3 | CATPSNQPQHF | TGTGCCACCCCAAGCAATCAGCCCCAGCATTTT
TRBJ1-6 | NA | many | TRBV6-2/TRBV6-3 | CASSRGHFYNSPLHF | TGTGCCAGCAGCAGGGGACATTTCTATAATTCACCCCTCCACTTT
TRBJ1-4 | NA | many | TRBV7-2 | CASSPMGRNEKLFF | TGTGCCAGCAGCCCAATGGGGCGAAATGAAAAACTGTTTTTT
TRBJ1-5 | NA | many | TRBV28 | CASLRPSSNQPQHF | TGTGCCAGCTTACGGCCCAGTAGCAATCAGCCCCAGCATTTT
TRBJ2-5 | NA | many | TRBV7-2 | CASSSDPRETQYF | TGTGCCAGCAGTTCGGACCCGCGGGAGACCCAGTACTTC
TRBJ2-1 | NA | many | TRBV6-2/TRBV6-3 | CASSYGPNEQFF | TGTGCCAGCAGTTACGGGCCCAATGAGCAGTTCTTC
TRBJ2-3 | NA | many | TRBV12-3/TRBV12-4 | CASSLVSPRGTDTQYF | TGTGCCAGCAGTTTAGTCTCACCTAGAGGCACAGATACGCAGTATTTT
TRBJ1-5 | TRBD1 | many | TRBV12-3/TRBV12-4 | CASSLLRTGGNQPQHF | TGTGCCAGCAGTTTACTGAGGACAGGGGGCAATCAGCCCCAGCATTTT
TRBJ2-7 | NA | many | TRBV23-1 | CASSQPPSRGSYEQYF | TGCGCCAGCAGTCAACCCCCATCAAGGGGGTCCTACGAGCAGTACTTC
TRBJ2-1 | TRBD1 | many | TRBV4-1 | CASSHPTGGKVGSYNEQFF | TGCGCCAGCAGCCATCCGACAGGGGGAAAAGTCGGATCCTACAATGAGCAGTTCTTC
TRBJ1-2 | NA | many | TRBV5-1 | CASSSTGQELYGYTF | TGCGCCAGCAGCTCGACTGGGCAGGAACTCTATGGCTACACCTTC
TRBJ1-6 | NA | many | TRBV28 | CASSLNYSPLHF | TGTGCCAGCAGTCTTAATTATTCACCCCTCCACTTT
TRBJ2-3 | NA | many | TRBV7-2 | CASSGRRSDTQYF | TGTGCCAGCAGCGGGAGAAGGTCGGATACGCAGTATTTT
TRBJ2-5 | TRBD2 | many | TRBV7-2 | CASSLSGGAKETQYF | TGTGCCAGCAGCTTAAGCGGGGGGGCCAAAGAGACCCAGTACTTC
TRBJ2-5 | TRBD1 | many | TRBV19 | CASRDRGQETQYF | TGTGCCAGTCGGGACAGGGGACAAGAGACCCAGTACTTC
TRBJ2-7 | NA | many | TRBV28 | CASSLLNYEQYF | TGTGCCAGCAGTTTACTAAACTACGAGCAGTACTTC